This TCR beta chain emerged from a study of blood T cell repertoires in COVID-19. Overall study context: Whether acute or convalescent, the COVID-19 samples came from the United States, Italy and Spain. PBMCs, B-cell-depleted T cells, or T cells were the source of the cDNA or gDNA that made up the material.

Generated by immunoSEQ multiplex PCR, the TCRdb table keeps only in-frame clones and is missing some. The sample lists 250,000 or so clones, around 88% occurring once. Everyone who took part was roughly 18 to 89 years old, and they came from about 23 US areas. Germline assignment: CDR1 SEHNR and CDR2 FQNEAQ (reference sequence). The V segment lost 5 bases and the J segment 6 bases; nucleotides outside the gene matches: 7. The length of the CDR3 is 14 residues. This sequence joins TRBV7-9 and TRBJ2-7, with 10 bases fitting TRBD2. What was sequenced was PBMCs or T cells enriched from blood (not recorded which). The receptor was derived from a woman in her forties or fifties who had recovered from COVID-19. The CDR3 region has the DNA TGTGCCAGCAGCCTGGCTAGCGGGAGAGGCGAGCAGTACTTC. Amino acids: CASSLASGRGEQYF.